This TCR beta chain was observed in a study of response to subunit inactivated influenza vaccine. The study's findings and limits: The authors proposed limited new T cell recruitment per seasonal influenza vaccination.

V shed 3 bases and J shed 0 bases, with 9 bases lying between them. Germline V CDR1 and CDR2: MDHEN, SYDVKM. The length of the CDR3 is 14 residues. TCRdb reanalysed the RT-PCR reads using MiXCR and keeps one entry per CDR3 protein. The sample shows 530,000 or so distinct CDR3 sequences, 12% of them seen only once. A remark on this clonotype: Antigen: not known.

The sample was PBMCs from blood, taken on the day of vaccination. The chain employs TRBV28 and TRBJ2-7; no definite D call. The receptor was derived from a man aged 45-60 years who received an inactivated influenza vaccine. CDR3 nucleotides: TGTGCCAGCAGTTTTAGGATCCTCTCCTACGAGCAGTACTTC. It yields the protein CASSFRILSYEQYF. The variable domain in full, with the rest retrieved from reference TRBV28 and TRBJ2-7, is DVKVTQSSRYLVKRTGEKVFLECVQDMDHENMFWYRQDPGLGLRLIYFSYDVKMKEKGDIPEGYSVSREKKERFSLILESASTNQTSMYLCASSFRILSYEQYFGPGTRLTVT.